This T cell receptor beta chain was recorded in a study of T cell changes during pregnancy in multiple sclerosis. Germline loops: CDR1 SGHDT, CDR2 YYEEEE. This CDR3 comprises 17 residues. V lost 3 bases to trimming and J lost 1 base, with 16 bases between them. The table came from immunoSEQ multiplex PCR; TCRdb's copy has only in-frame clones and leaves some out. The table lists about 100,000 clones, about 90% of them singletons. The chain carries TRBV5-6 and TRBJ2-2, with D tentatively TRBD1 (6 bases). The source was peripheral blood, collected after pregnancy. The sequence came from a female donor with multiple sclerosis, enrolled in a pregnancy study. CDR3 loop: CASSWLPGHLNTGELFF. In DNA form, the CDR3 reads TGTGCCAGCAGCTGGCTCCCGGGACACTTGAACACCGGGGAGCTGTTTTTT.